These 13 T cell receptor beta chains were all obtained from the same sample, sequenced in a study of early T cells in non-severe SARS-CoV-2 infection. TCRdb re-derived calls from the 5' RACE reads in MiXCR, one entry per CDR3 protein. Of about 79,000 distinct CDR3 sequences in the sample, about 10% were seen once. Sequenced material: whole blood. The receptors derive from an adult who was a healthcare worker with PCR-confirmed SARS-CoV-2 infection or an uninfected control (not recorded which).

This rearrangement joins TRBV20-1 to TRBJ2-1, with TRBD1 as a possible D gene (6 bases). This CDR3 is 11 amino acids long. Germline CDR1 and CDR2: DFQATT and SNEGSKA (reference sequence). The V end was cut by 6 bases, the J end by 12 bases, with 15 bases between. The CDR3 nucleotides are TGCAGTGCCCATACAGGGACCTGGCAGTTCTTC. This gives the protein CSAHTGTWQFF.

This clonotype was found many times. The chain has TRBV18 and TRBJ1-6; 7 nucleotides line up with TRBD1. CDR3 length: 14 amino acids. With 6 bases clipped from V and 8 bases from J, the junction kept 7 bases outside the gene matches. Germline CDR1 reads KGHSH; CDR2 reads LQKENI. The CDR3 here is CASSSGQVYSPLHF. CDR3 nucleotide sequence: TGTGCCAGCTCGTCCGGACAGGTCTATTCACCCCTCCACTTT.

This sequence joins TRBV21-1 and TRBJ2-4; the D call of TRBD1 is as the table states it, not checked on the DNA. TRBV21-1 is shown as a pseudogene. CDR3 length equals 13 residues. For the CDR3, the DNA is TGTGCCAGCAGCAAAGCTGGGGGAAACATTCAGTACTTC. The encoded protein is CASSKAGGNIQYF.

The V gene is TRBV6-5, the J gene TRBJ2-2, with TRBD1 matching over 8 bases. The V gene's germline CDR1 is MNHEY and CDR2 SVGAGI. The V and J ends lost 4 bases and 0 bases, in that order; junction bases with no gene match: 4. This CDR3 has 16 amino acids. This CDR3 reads CASSSRQGPNTGELFF. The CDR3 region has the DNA TGTGCCAGCAGTTCCCGACAGGGGCCGAACACCGGGGAGCTGTTTTTT.

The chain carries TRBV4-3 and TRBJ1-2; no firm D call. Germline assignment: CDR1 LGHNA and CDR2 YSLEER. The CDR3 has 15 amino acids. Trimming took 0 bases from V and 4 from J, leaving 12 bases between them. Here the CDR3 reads CASSQDLQLGYGYTF. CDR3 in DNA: TGCGCCAGCAGCCAAGACCTCCAGCTAGGCTATGGCTACACCTTC.

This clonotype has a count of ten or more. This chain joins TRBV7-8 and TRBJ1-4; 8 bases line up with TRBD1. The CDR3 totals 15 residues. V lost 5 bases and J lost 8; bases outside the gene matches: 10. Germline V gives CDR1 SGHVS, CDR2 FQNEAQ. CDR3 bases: TGTGCCAGCAGCGGAGGACGACAGGGGAAAGAAAAACTGTTTTTT. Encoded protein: CASSGGRQGKEKLFF.

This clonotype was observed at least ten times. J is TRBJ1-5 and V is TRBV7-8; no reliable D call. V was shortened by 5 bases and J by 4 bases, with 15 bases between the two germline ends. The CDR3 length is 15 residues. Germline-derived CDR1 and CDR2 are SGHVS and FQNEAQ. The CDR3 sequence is CASSPPGGENQPQHF. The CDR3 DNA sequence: TGTGCCAGCAGCCCGCCGGGAGGCGAAAATCAGCCCCAGCATTTT.

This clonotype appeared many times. CDR3: CATSRDRRAGEQYF. The CDR3 DNA is TGTGCCACCAGCAGAGATCGCAGGGCCGGCGAGCAGTACTTC. The chain joins TRBV15 to TRBJ2-7; maybe TRBD1 (5 bases). The germline V gene encodes CDR1 LNHNV and CDR2 YYDKDF (reference sequence). The CDR3 covers 14 residues. Trimming removed 0 bases at V and 6 bases at J, with 12 bases between.

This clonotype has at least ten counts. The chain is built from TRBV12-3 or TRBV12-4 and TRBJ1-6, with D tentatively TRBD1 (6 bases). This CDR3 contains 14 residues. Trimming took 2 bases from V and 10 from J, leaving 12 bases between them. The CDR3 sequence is CASSLTGTRSPLHF. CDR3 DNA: TGTGCCAGCAGTTTAACAGGGACTCGATCACCCCTCCACTTT.

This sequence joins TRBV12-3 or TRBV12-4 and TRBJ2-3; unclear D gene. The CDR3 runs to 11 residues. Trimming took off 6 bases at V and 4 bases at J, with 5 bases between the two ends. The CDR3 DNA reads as TGTGCCAGCAGCCAGGCAGATACGCAGTATTTT. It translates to CASSQADTQYF.

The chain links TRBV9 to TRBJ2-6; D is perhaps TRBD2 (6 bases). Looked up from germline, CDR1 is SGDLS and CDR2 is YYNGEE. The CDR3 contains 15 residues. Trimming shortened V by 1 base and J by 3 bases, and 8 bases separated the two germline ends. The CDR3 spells CASSVTGDGANVLTF. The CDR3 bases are TGTGCCAGCAGCGTAACGGGGGATGGGGCCAACGTCCTGACTTTC.

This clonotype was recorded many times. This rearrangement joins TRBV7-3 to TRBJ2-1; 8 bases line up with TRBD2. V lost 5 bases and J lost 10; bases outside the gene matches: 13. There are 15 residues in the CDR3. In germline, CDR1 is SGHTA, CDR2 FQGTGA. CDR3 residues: CASSPHPGLVEEQFF. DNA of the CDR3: TGTGCCAGCAGCCCACACCCGGGACTAGTAGAGGAGCAGTTCTTC. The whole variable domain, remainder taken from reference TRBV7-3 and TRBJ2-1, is GAGVSQTPSNKVTEKGKYVELRCDPISGHTALYWYRQSLGQGPEFLIYFQGTGAADDSGLPNDRFFAVRPEGSVSTLKIQRTERGDSAVYLCASSPHPGLVEEQFFGPGTRLTVL.

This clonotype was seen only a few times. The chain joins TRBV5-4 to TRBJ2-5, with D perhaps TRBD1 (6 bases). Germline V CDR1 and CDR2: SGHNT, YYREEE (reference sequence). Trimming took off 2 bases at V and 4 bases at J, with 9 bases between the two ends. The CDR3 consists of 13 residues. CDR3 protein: CASSFRGGETQYF. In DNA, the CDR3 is TGTGCCAGCAGCTTTAGAGGGGGAGAGACCCAGTACTTC.